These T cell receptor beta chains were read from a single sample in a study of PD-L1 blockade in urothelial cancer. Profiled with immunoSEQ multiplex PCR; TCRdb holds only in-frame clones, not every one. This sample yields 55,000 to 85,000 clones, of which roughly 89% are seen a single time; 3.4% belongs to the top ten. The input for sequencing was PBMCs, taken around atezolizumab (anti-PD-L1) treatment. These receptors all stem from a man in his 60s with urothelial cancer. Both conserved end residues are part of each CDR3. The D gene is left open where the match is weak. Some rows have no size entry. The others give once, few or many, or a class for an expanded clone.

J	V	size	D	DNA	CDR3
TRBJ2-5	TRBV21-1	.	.	TGTGCCAGGGGGGAGGGGACAGGGGTTGAGACCCAGTACTTC	CARGEGTGVETQYF
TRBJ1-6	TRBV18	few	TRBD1	TGTGCCAGCTCGACTAAATCCGGGACAGGAGTTTCACCCCTCCACTTT	CASSTKSGTGVSPLHF
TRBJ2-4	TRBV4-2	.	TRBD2	TGTGCCAGCAGCCCGGCGGGGGGACCCTTCAAAAACATTCAGTACTTC	CASSPAGGPFKNIQYF
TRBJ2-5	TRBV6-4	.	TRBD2	TGTGCCAGCAGTGAGCGGGGGGGCCAAGAGACCCAGTACTTC	CASSERGGQETQYF
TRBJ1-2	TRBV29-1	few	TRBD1	TGCAGCGTTGGGCTGGGACAGGGTAACTATGGCTACACCTTC	CSVGLGQGNYGYTF
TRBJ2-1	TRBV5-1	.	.	TGCGCCAGCAGCTCTGTGACAGGAACCAATGAGCAGTTCTTC	CASSSVTGTNEQFF
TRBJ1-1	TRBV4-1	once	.	TGCGCCAGCAGCCCCCGTTCCCCGGGACTCCTCGGGGCGAACACTGAAGCTTTCTTT	CASSPRSPGLLGANTEAFF
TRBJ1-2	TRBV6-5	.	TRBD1	TGTGCCAGCAGTTACGGACAGGGGATCTATGGCTACACCTTC	CASSYGQGIYGYTF
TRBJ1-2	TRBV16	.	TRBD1	TGTGCCAGCAGCCAAGACAGGGACTATGGCTACACCTTC	CASSQDRDYGYTF
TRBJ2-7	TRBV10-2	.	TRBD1	TGCGCCACCTCGAGAGGACAGGGCTACGAGCAGTACTTC	CATSRGQGYEQYF